This TCR beta chain is drawn from a study of blood T cells in healthy people across ages. Combining a sample-barcoded 5' primer with a J-beta primer mix, a second PCR ran for roughly 7 to 12 cycles. TCRdb fed the 5' RACE reads into MiXCR, producing one record per CDR3 protein. The data hold approximately 2,000,000 distinct CDR3 sequences, with about two fifths observed a single time. This CDR3 spans 14 amino acids. V shed 6 bases and J 6 bases; nucleotides not matched to a gene: 8. Germline assignment: CDR1 MNHEY and CDR2 SVGEGT. This TCR was sampled from a human donor in good health. This sequence joins TRBV6-2 or TRBV6-3 and TRBJ2-1; 7 bases line up with TRBD2. Material: blood. The CDR3 DNA reads TGTGCCAGCAGGCCGGGACTATCGTCCAATGAGCAGTTCTTC. Residues: CASRPGLSSNEQFF.